A single sample is the source of the 23 T cell receptor beta chains below, sequenced in a study of T cell repertoires in cytomegalovirus infection. Via MiXCR, TCRdb re-called the reads, giving one row per CDR3 protein. The sample yields about 920,000 distinct CDR3 sequences, around 32% seen once. These TCRs are of unknown antigen specificity. This material consisted of cultured CD8+ T cells from PBMCs, taken from culture after CMV antigen stimulation. The receptors shown here come from a human donor in good health (CMV status not recorded). Some clones in this sample may be carry-over from other donors' samples.

This clonotype was counted a few times. The chain uses TRBV7-6 and TRBJ2-1, with 10 positions matching TRBD2. Germline CDR1 and CDR2: SGHVS and FNYEAQ. The CDR3 spans 15 residues. Trimming cost V 5 bases and J 6 bases; bases outside gene matches: 7. CDR3 sequence (DNA): TGTGCCAGCAGCCCAGCAGCGGGGGGGGTCAATGAGCAGTTCTTC. This gives the protein CASSPAAGGVNEQFF. The variable domain in full, completed from reference TRBV7-6 and TRBJ2-1, reads GAGVSQSPRYKVTKRGQDVALRCDPISGHVSLYWYRQALGQGPEFLTYFNYEAQQDKSGLPNDRFSAERPEGSISTLTIQRTEQRDSAMYRCASSPAAGGVNEQFFGPGTRLTVL.

This clonotype was seen only a few times. J is TRBJ1-1 and V is TRBV6-2 or TRBV6-3; the match to TRBD1 covers 9 bases. The V gene end was trimmed by 0 bases and the J gene end by 7 bases; junction bases not matched to a gene: 9. The CDR3 extends over 16 amino acids. The V gene's germline CDR1 is MNHEY and CDR2 SVGEGT. As DNA, the CDR3 is TGTGCCAGCAGTTACTCGGACAGGGGACACGGACTTGAAGCTTTCTTT. Translating it yields CASSYSDRGHGLEAFF.

This clonotype occurred a few times. J is TRBJ2-7 and V is TRBV7-6, with 8 bases lining up with TRBD2. The CDR3 runs to 14 residues. Germline-derived CDR1 and CDR2 are SGHVS and FNYEAQ. V shed 5 bases, J shed 3 bases, and the junction held 6 bases outside the gene matches. In DNA form, the CDR3 reads TGTGCCAGCAGCGAGCCGGGGGGGAACTACGAGCAGTACTTC. Translation: CASSEPGGNYEQYF.

The chain recombines TRBV19 with TRBJ2-1, with D possibly matching TRBD2 (5 bases). This CDR3 contains 15 residues. V lost 1 base and J lost 4, with 11 bases in between. Germline values: CDR1 LNHDA, CDR2 SQIVND (reference sequence). The CDR3 loop reads CASSIVLAVYNEQFF. CDR3 DNA sequence: TGTGCCAGTAGTATAGTCCTAGCCGTATACAATGAGCAGTTCTTC.

This clonotype was seen a handful of times. The chain links TRBV12-3 or TRBV12-4 to TRBJ2-5; 14 bases match TRBD2. V was clipped by 7 bases and J by 2 bases; unmatched bases: 3. The CDR3 covers 15 residues. The CDR3 DNA follows: TGTGCCAGCACCCGGACTAGCGGGGGGCAAGAGACCCAGTACTTC. It translates to CASTRTSGGQETQYF.

There are a few counts of this clonotype. The chain couples TRBV12-3 or TRBV12-4 to TRBJ2-7, with 10 positions matching TRBD1. V was pared by 5 bases and J by 7 bases, with 8 bases of the junction left unmatched. CDR3 length: 14 amino acids. CDR3 residues: CASSGRDRGKEQYF. In DNA form, the CDR3 reads TGTGCCAGCAGTGGCCGGGACAGGGGCAAAGAGCAGTACTTC.

This clonotype was seen more than once but under ten times. The DNA is left out, because the CDR3 cannot be placed on it with certainty; the CDR3 is given as TCRdb lists it. The V and J genes are TRBV27 and TRBJ2-1; TRBD1 reflects the table's D call only, with no check against the DNA. With termini counted, the CDR3 has 21 amino acids. CDR1 and CDR2 (germline): MNHEY, SMNVEV (reference sequence). The CDR3 sequence is CASSLSIREGQGVFWQNEQFF.

This clonotype was counted between two and nine times. V is TRBV7-6 and J is TRBJ2-2, with D possibly TRBD2 on 6 matching bases. The V and J ends lost 5 bases and 3 bases respectively, with 19 bases between them. CDR3 length: 17 amino acids. Germline V gene lookup returns CDR1 SGHVS and CDR2 FNYEAQ. The CDR3 region has the DNA TGTGCCAGCAGCCCACGGGACCCCGGAGGGGACACCGGGGAGCTGTTTTTT. Residues: CASSPRDPGGDTGELFF.

The chain carries TRBV15 and TRBJ2-7; 7 positions match TRBD2. Germline V lookup: CDR1 LNHNV, CDR2 YYDKDF (reference sequence). Trimming cost V 0 bases and J 3 bases; bases outside gene matches: 8. The CDR3 has 16 amino acids. The CDR3 nucleotides read TGTGCCACCAGCAGAGATCTGGCGGGGGAGCACTACGAGCAGTACGTC. Translation: CATSRDLAGEHYEQYV.

The gene calls are TRBV14 and TRBJ1-1; no definite D call. CDR1 is SGHDN, CDR2 FVKESK, per germline. This CDR3 comprises 14 residues. Trimming left V 2 bases short and J 1 base short, with 8 bases between. For the CDR3, the DNA is TGTGCCAGCAGCCAACAGAAACCGAACACTGAAGCTTTCTTT. Protein sequence: CASSQQKPNTEAFF.

This clonotype was picked up a small number of times. This chain joins TRBV15 and TRBJ1-5, with D unresolved. This CDR3 contains 15 residues. CDR1 is LNHNV, CDR2 YYDKDF, per germline (reference sequence). Trimming took 0 bases from V and 1 from J, leaving 7 bases between them. DNA of the CDR3: TGTGCCACCAGCAGAGATTTCGGAAGCAATCAGCCCCAGCATTTT. Protein sequence: CATSRDFGSNQPQHF. Complete variable domain (other parts from reference TRBV15 and TRBJ1-5): DAMVIQNPRYQVTQFGKPVTLSCSQTLNHNVMYWYQQKSSQAPKLLFHYYDKDFNNEADTPDNFQSRRPNTSFCFLDIRSPGLGDTAMYLCATSRDFGSNQPQHFGDGTRLSIL.

The V and J genes are TRBV10-1 and TRBJ1-1; TRBD1 might be the D (5 bases). CDR3 length: 14 residues. Trimming stripped 0 bases from V and 3 bases from J, with 8 bases between. Germline V lookup: CDR1 WNHNN, CDR2 SYGVQD (reference sequence). The CDR3 loop is CASSESGVDTEAFF. The CDR3 nucleotides are TGCGCCAGCAGTGAGTCGGGGGTGGACACTGAAGCTTTCTTT.

The chain links TRBV5-6 to TRBJ1-2; D unclear. V shed 3 bases and J shed 14 bases, with 14 bases lying between them. The germline V gene has CDR1 SGHDT and CDR2 YYEEEE. The CDR3 loop spans 11 amino acids. This CDR3 is CASSSSPLLTF. The DNA for the CDR3 is TGTGCCAGCAGCTCCAGTCCTTTACTAACCTTC.

This chain links TRBV29-1 with TRBJ1-2, with unresolved D. The CDR3 totals 14 residues. Per the germline V gene, CDR1 is SQVTM and CDR2 is ANQGSEA. The V gene lost 0 bases and the J gene lost 4 bases, with 12 bases spanning the gap. The CDR3 sequence: CSVEDGRDPYGYTF. The CDR3 bases are TGCAGCGTTGAAGATGGCCGTGACCCCTATGGCTACACCTTC.

CDR3 coding DNA: TGTGCCAGCAGCTACCGGACTAGCAGCTACAATGAGCAGTTCTTC. Protein product: CASSYRTSSYNEQFF. The V gene is TRBV11-3, the J gene TRBJ2-1, with TRBD2 identical over 8 bases. The J segment lost 3 bases and the V segment lost 4 bases, leaving 5 bases of the junction unmatched. CDR1 and CDR2 from the germline V gene are SGHNT and YENEEA. The CDR3 runs to 15 residues. Looking up the rest from reference TRBV11-3 and TRBJ2-1 gives the full variable domain: EAGVVQSPRYKIIEKKQPVAFWCNPISGHNTLYWYLQNLGQGPELLIRYENEEAVDDSQLPKDRFSAERLKGVDSTLKIQPAELGDSAVYLCASSYRTSSYNEQFFGPGTRLTVL.

The chain uses TRBV20-1 and TRBJ1-2; TRBD1 might be the D (5 bases). Germline V gene lookup returns CDR1 DFQATT and CDR2 SNEGSKA (reference sequence). This CDR3 is built from 15 residues. V was pared by 0 bases and J by 1 base, with 12 bases between. CDR3 protein: CSARDGGESNYGYTF. Written as DNA, the CDR3 is TGCAGTGCTAGAGATGGAGGGGAGAGTAACTATGGCTACACCTTC.

The V and J genes are TRBV10-3 and TRBJ2-1; TRBD2 matches at 8 bases. Trimming removed 4 bases from V and 5 bases from J; junction bases left unmatched: 4. Per germline, CDR1 ENHRY and CDR2 SYGVKD. This CDR3 comprises 14 residues. The CDR3 DNA follows: TGTGCCATCAGTGTCGGGGGGGCGCACAATGAGCAGTTCTTC. Translation gives CAISVGGAHNEQFF.

The CDR3 DNA is TGTGCCAGCAGTCCGAGGACAAGTCCGGGGGTCAACACTGAAGCTTTCTTT. The encoded protein is CASSPRTSPGVNTEAFF. The rearrangement joins TRBV27 to TRBJ1-1, with D maybe TRBD1 (5 bases). V dropped 5 bases and J dropped 2 bases, with 21 bases sitting between them. Germline CDR1 is MNHEY and CDR2 is SMNVEV (reference sequence). The CDR3 contains 17 residues.

This clonotype has more than one count but fewer than ten. The chain recombines TRBV6-5 with TRBJ1-1; D may be TRBD1 (6 bases). Trimming stripped 3 bases from V and 1 base from J, with 9 bases between. CDR3 length: 14 residues. Germline assignment: CDR1 MNHEY and CDR2 SVGAGI. The CDR3: CASSYDRRNTEAFF. In nucleotides, the CDR3 is TGTGCCAGCAGTTATGACAGGAGGAACACTGAAGCTTTCTTT.

The chain combines TRBV7-9 with TRBJ1-2; no definite D call. This CDR3 is 11 amino acids long. The V end lost 5 bases, the J end lost 12 bases, and 13 bases lay between the germline ends. Germline V gene lookup returns CDR1 SEHNR and CDR2 FQNEAQ (reference sequence). CDR3 DNA sequence: TGTGCCAGCAGCCATAATCATGTCCACACCTTC. This translates into CASSHNHVHTF.

This clonotype came up many times. The chain uses TRBV5-4 and TRBJ2-3; the D is unclear. The CDR3 consists of 13 residues. Germline V gene data show CDR1 as SGHNT and CDR2 as YYREEE (reference sequence). V lost 2 bases and J lost 2, with 6 bases in between. CDR3 in DNA: TGTGCCAGCAGCTTCACTCTCACAGATACGCAGTATTTT. The encoded protein is CASSFTLTDTQYF.

This clonotype showed up just a few times. V and J are TRBV6-2 or TRBV6-3 and TRBJ2-7; D is tentatively TRBD1 or TRBD2 (5 bases each). V was pared by 6 bases and J by 5 bases, with 20 bases between. This CDR3 has 15 residues. Germline CDR1 MNHEY, CDR2 SVGEGT. Here the CDR3 DNA reads TGTGCCAGCAGCTTTCCTCCGTCGAGGGGCAACGAGCAGTACGTC. Translated: CASSFPPSRGNEQYV.

The J gene is TRBJ1-2, the V gene TRBV15, with 7 bases fitting TRBD1. V shed 5 bases, J shed 8 bases, and the junction held 14 bases outside the gene matches. Per the germline V gene, CDR1 is LNHNV and CDR2 is YYDKDF (reference sequence). CDR3 length equals 15 residues. The CDR3 region is CATSARRQGTVGYTF. The CDR3 nucleotides are TGTGCCACCAGCGCCCGTCGACAGGGAACCGTGGGCTACACCTTC.